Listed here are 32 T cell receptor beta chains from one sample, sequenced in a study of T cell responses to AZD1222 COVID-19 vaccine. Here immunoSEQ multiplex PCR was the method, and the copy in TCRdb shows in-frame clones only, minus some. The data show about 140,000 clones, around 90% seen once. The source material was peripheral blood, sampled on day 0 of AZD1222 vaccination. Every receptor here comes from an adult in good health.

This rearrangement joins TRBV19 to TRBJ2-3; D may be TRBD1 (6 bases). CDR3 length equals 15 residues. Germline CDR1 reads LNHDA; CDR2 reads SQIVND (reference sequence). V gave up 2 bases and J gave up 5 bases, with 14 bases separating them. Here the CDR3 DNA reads TGTGCCAGTAGTATAAGGCAGGGGCCGGGAGATACGCAGTATTTT. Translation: CASSIRQGPGDTQYF.

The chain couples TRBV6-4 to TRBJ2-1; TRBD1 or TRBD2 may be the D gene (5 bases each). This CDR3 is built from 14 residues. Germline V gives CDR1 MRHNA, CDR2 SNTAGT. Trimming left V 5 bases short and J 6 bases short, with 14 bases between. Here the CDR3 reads CASSPGDGINEQFF. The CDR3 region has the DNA TGTGCCAGCAGTCCCGGGGACGGTATCAATGAGCAGTTCTTC.

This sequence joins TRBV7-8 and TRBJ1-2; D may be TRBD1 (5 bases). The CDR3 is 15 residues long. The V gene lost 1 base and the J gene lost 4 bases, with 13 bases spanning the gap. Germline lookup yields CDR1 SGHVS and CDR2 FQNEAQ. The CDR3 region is CASSLDTGGFYGYTF. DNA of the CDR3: TGTGCCAGCAGCTTAGACACAGGAGGGTTCTATGGCTACACCTTC.

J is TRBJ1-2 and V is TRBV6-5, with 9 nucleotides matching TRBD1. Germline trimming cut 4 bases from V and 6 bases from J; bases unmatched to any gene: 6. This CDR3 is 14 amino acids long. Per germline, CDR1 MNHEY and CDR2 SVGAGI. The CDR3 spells CASSFYRGRDGYTF. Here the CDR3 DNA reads TGTGCCAGCAGTTTCTACAGGGGGCGGGATGGCTACACCTTC.

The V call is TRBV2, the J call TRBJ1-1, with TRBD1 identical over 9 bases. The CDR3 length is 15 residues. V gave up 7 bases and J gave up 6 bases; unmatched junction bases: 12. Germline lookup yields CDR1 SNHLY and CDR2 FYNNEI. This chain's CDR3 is CASTSIQGAIAEAFF. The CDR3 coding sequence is TGTGCCAGCACCTCAATACAGGGGGCTATCGCTGAAGCTTTCTTT.

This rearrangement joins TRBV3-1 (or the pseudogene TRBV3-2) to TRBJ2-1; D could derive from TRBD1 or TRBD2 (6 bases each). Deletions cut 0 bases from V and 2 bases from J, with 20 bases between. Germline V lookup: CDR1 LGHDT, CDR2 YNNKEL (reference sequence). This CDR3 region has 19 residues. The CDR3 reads CASSQDPVWGRGAYNEQFF. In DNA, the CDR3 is TGTGCCAGCAGCCAAGATCCAGTTTGGGGGCGGGGAGCCTACAATGAGCAGTTCTTC.

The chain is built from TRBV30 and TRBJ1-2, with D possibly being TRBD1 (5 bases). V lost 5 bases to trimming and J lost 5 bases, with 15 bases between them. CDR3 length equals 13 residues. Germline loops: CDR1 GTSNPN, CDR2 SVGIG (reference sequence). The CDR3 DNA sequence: TGTGCCTGGTGGAGGGGTGGAAGGTATGGCTACACCTTC. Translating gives CAWWRGGRYGYTF.

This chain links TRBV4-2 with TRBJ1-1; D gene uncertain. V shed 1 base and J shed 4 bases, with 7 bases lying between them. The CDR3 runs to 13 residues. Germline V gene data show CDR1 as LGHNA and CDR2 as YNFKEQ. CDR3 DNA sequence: TGTGCCAGCAGCCAAGCACAGATCACTGAAGCTTTCTTT. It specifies CASSQAQITEAFF.

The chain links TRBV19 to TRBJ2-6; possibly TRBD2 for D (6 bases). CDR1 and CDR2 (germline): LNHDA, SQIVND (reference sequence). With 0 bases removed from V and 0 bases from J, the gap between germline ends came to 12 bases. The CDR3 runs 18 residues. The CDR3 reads CASSIDLTSSSGANVLTF. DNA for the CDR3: TGTGCCAGTAGTATAGATTTAACTAGCAGCTCTGGGGCCAACGTCCTGACTTTC.

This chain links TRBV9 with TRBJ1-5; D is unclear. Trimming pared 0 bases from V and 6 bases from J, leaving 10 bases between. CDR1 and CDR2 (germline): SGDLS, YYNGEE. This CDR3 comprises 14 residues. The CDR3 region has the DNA TGTGCCAGCAGCGTAGGGGGAGACGGTCAGCCCCAGCATTTT. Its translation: CASSVGGDGQPQHF.

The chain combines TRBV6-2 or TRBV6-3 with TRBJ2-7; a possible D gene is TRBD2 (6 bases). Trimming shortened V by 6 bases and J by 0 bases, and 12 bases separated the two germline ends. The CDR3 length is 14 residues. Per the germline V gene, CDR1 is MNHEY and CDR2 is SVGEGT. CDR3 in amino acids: CASSSGLYSYEQYF. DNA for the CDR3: TGTGCCAGCAGCTCGGGACTCTACTCCTACGAGCAGTACTTC.

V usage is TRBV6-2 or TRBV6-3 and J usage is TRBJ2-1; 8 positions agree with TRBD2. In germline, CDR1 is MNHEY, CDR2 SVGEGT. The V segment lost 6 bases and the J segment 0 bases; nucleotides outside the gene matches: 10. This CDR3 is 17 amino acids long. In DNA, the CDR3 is TGTGCCAGCAGCAGGGGTAGCGGGGTCCTCTCCTACAATGAGCAGTTCTTC. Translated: CASSRGSGVLSYNEQFF.

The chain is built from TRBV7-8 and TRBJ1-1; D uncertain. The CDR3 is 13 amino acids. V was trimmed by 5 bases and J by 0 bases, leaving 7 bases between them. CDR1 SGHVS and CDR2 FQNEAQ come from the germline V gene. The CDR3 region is CASSSGLNTEAFF. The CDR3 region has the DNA TGTGCCAGCAGCAGTGGACTGAACACTGAAGCTTTCTTT.

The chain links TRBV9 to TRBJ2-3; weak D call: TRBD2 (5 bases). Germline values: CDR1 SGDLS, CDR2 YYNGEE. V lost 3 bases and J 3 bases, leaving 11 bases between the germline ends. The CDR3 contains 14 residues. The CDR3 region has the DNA TGTGCCAGCAGCGCTCGGGGTTGGACAGATACGCAGTATTTT. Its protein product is CASSARGWTDTQYF.

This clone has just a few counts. CDR3 loop: CAWRRDRGLSNTEAFF. Here the CDR3 DNA reads TGTGCCTGGAGAAGGGACAGGGGTCTTTCGAACACTGAAGCTTTCTTT. The chain joins TRBV30 to TRBJ1-1, with 10 bases that match TRBD1. Germline CDR1 and CDR2: GTSNPN and SVGIG (reference sequence). The V gene end was trimmed by 3 bases and the J gene end by 1 base; junction bases not matched to a gene: 8. The CDR3 is made up of 16 amino acids.

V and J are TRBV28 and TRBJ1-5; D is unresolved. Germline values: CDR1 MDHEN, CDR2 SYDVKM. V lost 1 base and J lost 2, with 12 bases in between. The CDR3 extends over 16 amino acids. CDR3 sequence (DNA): TGTGCCAGCAGTTTATTCGTAGGGCAAGGCAATCAGCCCCAGCATTTT. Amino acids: CASSLFVGQGNQPQHF.

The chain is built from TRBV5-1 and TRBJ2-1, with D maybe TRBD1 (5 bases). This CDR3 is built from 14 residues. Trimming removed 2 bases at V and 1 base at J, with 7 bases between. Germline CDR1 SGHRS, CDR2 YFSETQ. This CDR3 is CASSLQDSYNEQFF. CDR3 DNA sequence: TGCGCCAGCAGCTTACAGGATTCCTACAATGAGCAGTTCTTC.

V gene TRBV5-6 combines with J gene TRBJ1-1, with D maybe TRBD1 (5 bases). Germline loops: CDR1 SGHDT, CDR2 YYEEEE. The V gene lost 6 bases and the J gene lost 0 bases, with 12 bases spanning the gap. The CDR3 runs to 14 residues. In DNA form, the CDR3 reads TGTGCCAGCACTATGGGGACGGTGAACACTGAAGCTTTCTTT. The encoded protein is CASTMGTVNTEAFF.

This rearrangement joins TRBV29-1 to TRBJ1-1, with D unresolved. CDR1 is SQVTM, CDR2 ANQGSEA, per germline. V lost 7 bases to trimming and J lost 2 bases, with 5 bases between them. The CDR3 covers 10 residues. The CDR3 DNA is TGCAGCGCTGCCAACACTGAAGCTTTCTTT. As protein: CSAANTEAFF.

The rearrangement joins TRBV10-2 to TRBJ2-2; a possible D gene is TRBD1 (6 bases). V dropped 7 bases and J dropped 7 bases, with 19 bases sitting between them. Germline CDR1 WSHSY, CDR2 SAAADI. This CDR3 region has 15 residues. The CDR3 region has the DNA TGCGCCAGCAATAACCCCAGGGGACGAGGCGGGGAGCTGTTTTTT. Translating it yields CASNNPRGRGGELFF.

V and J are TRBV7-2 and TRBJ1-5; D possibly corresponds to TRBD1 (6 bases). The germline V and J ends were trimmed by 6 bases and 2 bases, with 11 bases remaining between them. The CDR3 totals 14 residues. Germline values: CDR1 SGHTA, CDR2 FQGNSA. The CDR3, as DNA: TGTGCCAGCAGTCAGTCAGGGGGCAATCAGCCCCAGCATTTT. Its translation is CASSQSGGNQPQHF. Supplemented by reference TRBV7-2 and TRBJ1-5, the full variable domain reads GAGVSQSPSNKVTEKGKDVELRCDPISGHTALYWYRQSLGQGLEFLIYFQGNSAPDKSGLPSDRFSAERTGGSVSTLTIQRTQQEDSAVYLCASSQSGGNQPQHFGDGTRLSIL.

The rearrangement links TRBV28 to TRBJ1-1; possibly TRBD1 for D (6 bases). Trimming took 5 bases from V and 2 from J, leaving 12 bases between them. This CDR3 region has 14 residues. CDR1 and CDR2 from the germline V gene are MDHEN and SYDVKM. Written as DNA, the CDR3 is TGTGCCAGCAGTATACAGGGAGCCAACACTGAAGCTTTCTTT. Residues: CASSIQGANTEAFF.

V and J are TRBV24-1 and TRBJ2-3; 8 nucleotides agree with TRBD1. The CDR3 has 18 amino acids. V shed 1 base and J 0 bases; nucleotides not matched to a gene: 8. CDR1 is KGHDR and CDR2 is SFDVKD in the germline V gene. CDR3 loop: CATSDFGQGLSSTDTQYF. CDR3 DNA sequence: TGTGCCACCAGTGATTTCGGACAGGGCCTTTCTAGCACAGATACGCAGTATTTT.

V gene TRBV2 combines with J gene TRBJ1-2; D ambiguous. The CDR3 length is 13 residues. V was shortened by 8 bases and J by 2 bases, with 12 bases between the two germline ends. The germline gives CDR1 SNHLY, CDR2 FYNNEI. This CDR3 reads CASYSGVNYGYTF. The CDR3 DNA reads TGTGCCAGCTACTCTGGGGTAAACTATGGCTACACCTTC. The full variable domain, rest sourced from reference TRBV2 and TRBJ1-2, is EPEVTQTPSHQVTQMGQEVILRCVPISNHLYFYWYRQILGQKVEFLVSFYNNEISEKSEIFDDQFSVERPDGSNFTLKIRSTKLEDSAMYFCASYSGVNYGYTFGSGTRLTVV.

The CDR3 is CASIHPRGTDGYTF. For the CDR3, the DNA is TGTGCCAGCATCCATCCTCGGGGAACCGATGGCTACACCTTC. V and J are TRBV7-9 and TRBJ1-2; D call uncertain. The germline V and J ends were trimmed by 7 bases and 6 bases, with 18 bases remaining between them. The germline V gene has CDR1 SEHNR and CDR2 FQNEAQ (reference sequence). CDR3 length: 14 amino acids.

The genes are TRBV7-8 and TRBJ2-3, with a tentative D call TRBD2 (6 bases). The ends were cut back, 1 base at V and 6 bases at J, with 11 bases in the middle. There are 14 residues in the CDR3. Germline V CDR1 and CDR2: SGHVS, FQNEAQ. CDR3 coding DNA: TGTGCCAGCAGCTTAGGGGCAGGGAGGGATACGCAGTATTTT. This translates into CASSLGAGRDTQYF.

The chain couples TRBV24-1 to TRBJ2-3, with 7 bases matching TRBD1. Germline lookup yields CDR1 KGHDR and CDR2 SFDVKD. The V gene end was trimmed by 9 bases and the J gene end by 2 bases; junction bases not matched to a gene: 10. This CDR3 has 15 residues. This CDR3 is CATASSTGFTDTQYF. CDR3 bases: TGTGCCACCGCCTCCTCGACAGGGTTCACAGATACGCAGTATTTT.

CDR3 loop: CASSLSGTSYNEQFF. The CDR3 region has the DNA TGTGCCAGCAGCTTATCCGGGACGTCCTACAATGAGCAGTTCTTC. The chain combines TRBV7-9 with TRBJ2-1; D assignment may be TRBD1 or TRBD2 (5 bases each). This CDR3 has 15 residues. V was clipped by 2 bases and J by 1 base, with 9 bases between them. Per the germline V gene, CDR1 is SEHNR and CDR2 is FQNEAQ (reference sequence).

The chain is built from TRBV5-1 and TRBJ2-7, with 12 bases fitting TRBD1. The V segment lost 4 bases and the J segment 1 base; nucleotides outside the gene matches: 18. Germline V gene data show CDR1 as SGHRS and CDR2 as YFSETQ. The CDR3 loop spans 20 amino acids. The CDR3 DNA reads TGCGCCAGCAGCCGAACACCGACGGGACAGGGGGCTTCTAGATCCTACGAGCAGTACTTC. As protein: CASSRTPTGQGASRSYEQYF.

CDR3: CASSSGTEAFF. The CDR3 DNA sequence: TGTGCCAGCAGCTCAGGAACTGAAGCTTTCTTT. The chain combines TRBV7-9 with TRBJ1-1; D is uncertain. Germline loops: CDR1 SEHNR, CDR2 FQNEAQ (reference sequence). The V and J ends lost 4 bases and 5 bases respectively, with 5 bases between them. This CDR3 is built from 11 residues.

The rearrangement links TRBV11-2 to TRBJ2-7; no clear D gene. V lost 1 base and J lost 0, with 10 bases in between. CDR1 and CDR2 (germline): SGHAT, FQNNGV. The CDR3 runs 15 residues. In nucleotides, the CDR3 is TGTGCCAGCAGCTTAGGGGTGGGATTCTCCTACGAGCAGTACTTC. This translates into CASSLGVGFSYEQYF.

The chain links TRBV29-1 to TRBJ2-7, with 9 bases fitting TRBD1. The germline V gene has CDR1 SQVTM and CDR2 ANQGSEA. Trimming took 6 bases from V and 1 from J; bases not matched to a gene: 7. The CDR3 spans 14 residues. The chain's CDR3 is CSVRQGGESYEQYF. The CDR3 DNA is TGCAGCGTCCGACAGGGGGGCGAGTCCTACGAGCAGTACTTC.